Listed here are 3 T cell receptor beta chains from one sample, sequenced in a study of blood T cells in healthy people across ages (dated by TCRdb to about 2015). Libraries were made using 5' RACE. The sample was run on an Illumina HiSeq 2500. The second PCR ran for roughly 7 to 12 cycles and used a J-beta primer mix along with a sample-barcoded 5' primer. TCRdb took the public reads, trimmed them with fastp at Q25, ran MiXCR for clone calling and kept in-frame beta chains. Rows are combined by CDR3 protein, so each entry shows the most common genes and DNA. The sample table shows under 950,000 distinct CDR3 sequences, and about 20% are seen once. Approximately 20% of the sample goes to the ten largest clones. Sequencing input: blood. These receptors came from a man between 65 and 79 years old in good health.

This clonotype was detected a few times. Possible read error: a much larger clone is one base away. The CDR3 sequence: CASSKRGGTQGTDTHYF. The CDR3 DNA sequence: TGTGCCAGCAGCAAACGGGGGGGGACTCAAGGCACAGATACGCACTATTTT. The J gene is TRBJ2-3, the V gene TRBV7-6; 8 nucleotides line up with TRBD2. CDR3 size: 17 residues. Germline CDR1 SGHVS, CDR2 FNYEAQ.

CDR3 residues: CASSLKLAGGNRETQYF. As DNA, the CDR3 is TGTGCCAGCAGTTTAAAACTAGCGGGGGGGAATCGGGAGACCCAGTACTTC. The chain is built from TRBV12-3 or TRBV12-4 and TRBJ2-5; 13 nucleotides agree with TRBD2. The V gene end was trimmed by 2 bases and the J gene end by 5 bases; junction bases not matched to a gene: 8. The CDR3 totals 17 residues.

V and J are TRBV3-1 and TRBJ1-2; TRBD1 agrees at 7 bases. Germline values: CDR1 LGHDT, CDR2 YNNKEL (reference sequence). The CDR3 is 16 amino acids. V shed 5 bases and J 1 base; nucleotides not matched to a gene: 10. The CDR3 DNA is TGTGCCAGCAGCTCGCGAACGAGGGACAGTAACTATGGCTACACCTTC. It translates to CASSSRTRDSNYGYTF.